The clone carrying this TCR beta chain was picked up one time. The sample comes from a study of blood T cell repertoires in COVID-19. The wider study: Researchers got acute and convalescent COVID-19 samples from the United States, Italy and Spain.

The CDR3 covers 14 residues. The trim removed 2 bases at V and 2 bases at J, leaving 1 base unmatched. The germline V gene encodes CDR1 PRHDT and CDR2 FYEKMQ (reference sequence). Grouping used clinical history reported by participants in a survey and questionnaire. This table comes from immunoSEQ multiplex PCR, and its TCRdb copy is limited to in-frame clones, with some not included. Of 150,000 to 250,000 clones listed, about 80% are singletons. Material for sequencing was PBMCs or T cells enriched from blood (not recorded which). The chain links TRBV13 to TRBJ1-2; 8 bases line up with TRBD1. The receptor was derived from a man aged 40-49 years who had recovered from COVID-19. The CDR3 DNA is TGTGCCAGCAGCTTACGGACAGGGAACTATGGCTACACCTTC. Protein product: CASSLRTGNYGYTF.